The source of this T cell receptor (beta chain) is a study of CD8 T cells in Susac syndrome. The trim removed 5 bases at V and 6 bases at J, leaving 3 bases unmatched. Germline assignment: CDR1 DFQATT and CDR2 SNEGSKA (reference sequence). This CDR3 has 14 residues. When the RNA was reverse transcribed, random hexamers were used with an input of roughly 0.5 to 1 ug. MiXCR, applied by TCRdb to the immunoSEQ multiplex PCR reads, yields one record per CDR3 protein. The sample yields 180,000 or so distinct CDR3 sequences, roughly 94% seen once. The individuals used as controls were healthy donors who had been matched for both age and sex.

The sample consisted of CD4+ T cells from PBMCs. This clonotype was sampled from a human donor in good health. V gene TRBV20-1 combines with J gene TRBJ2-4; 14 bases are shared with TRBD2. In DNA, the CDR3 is TGCAGTGCTCCGGGACTAGCGGGAGTAAACATTCAGTACTTC. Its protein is CSAPGLAGVNIQYF.